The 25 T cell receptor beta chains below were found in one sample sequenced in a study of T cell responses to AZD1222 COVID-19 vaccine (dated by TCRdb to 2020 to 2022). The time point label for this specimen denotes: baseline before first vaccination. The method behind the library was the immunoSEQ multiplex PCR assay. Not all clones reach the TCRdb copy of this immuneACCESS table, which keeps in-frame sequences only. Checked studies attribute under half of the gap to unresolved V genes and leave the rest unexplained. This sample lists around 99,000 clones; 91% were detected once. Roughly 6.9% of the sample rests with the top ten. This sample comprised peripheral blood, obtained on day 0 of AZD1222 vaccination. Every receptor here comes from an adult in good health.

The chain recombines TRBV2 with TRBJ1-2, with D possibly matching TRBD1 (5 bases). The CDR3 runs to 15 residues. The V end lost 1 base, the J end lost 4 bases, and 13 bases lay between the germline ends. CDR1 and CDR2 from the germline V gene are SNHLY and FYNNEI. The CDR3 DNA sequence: TGTGCCAGCAGTGAAGAGCAGGGCTGGCCCTATGGCTACACCTTC. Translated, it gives CASSEEQGWPYGYTF.

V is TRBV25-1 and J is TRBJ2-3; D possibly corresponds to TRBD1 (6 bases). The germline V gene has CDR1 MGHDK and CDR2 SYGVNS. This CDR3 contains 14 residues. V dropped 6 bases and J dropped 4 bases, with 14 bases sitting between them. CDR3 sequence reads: CASRKEQGADTQYF. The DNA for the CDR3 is TGTGCCAGCAGGAAGGAACAGGGTGCAGATACGCAGTATTTT.

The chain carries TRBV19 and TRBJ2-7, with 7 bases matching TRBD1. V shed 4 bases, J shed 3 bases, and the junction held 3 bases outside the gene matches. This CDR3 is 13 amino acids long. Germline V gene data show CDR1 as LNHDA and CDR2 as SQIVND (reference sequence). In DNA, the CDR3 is TGTGCCAGTAGTACAGGGACAGACTACGAGCAGTACTTC. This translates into CASSTGTDYEQYF.

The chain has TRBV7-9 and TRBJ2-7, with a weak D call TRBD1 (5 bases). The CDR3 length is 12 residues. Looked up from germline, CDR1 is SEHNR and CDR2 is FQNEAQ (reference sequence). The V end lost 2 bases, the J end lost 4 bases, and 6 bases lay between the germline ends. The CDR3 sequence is CASSLRGYEQYF. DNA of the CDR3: TGTGCCAGCAGCTTAAGGGGATACGAGCAGTACTTC.

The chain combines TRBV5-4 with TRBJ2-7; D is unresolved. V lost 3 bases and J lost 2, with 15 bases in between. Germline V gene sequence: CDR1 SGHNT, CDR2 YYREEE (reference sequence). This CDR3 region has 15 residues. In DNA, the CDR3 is TGTGCCAGCAGCTCTGAGGTGGATGAGGCCTACGAGCAGTACTTC. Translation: CASSSEVDEAYEQYF.

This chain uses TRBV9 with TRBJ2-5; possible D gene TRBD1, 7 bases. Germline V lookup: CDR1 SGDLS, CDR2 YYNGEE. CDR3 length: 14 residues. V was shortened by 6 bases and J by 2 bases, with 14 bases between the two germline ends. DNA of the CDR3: TGTGCCAGCAACAGACAGGGAGGACAAGAGACCCAGTACTTC. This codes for CASNRQGGQETQYF.

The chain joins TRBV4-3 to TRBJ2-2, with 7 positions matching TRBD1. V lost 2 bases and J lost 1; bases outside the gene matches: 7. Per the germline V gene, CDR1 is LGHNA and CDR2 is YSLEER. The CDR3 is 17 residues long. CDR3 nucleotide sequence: TGCGCCAGCAGCCAAAAGTTAGGGACAGTGAACACCGGGGAGCTGTTTTTT. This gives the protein CASSQKLGTVNTGELFF.

For the CDR3, the DNA is TGTGCCAGTAGCCGACAGGGGGATGGCTACACCTTC. The encoded protein is CASSRQGDGYTF. The chain links TRBV19 to TRBJ1-2; 9 positions agree with TRBD1. Germline V CDR1 and CDR2: LNHDA, SQIVND (reference sequence). CDR3 length: 12 residues. Germline trimming cut 6 bases from V and 6 bases from J; bases unmatched to any gene: 2. The variable domain in full, completed from reference TRBV19 and TRBJ1-2, reads DGGITQSPKYLFRKEGQNVTLSCEQNLNHDAMYWYRQDPGQGLRLIYYSQIVNDFQKGDIAEGYSVSREKKESFPLTVTSAQKNPTAFYLCASSRQGDGYTFGSGTRLTVV.

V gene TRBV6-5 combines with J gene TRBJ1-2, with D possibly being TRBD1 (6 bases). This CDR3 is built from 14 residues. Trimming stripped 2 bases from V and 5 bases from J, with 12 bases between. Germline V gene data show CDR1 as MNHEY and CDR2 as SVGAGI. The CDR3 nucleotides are TGTGCCAGCAGTTACGGGGGGCAGGGGTATGGCTACACCTTC. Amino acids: CASSYGGQGYGYTF.

The CDR3 DNA is TGTGCCAGCAGTTTAACGGTGACGTACGAGCAGTACTTC. Protein product: CASSLTVTYEQYF. The J gene is TRBJ2-7, the V gene TRBV28; no reliable D call. CDR1 is MDHEN and CDR2 is SYDVKM in the germline V gene. V was trimmed by 2 bases and J by 4 bases, leaving 9 bases between them. CDR3 size: 13 residues.

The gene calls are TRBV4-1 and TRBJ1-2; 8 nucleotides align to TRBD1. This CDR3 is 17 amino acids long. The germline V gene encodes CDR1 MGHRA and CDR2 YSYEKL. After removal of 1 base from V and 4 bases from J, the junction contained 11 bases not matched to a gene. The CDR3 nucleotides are TGCGCCAGCAGCCAAGGGGGACAGGACGAAATCCCCTATGGCTACACCTTC. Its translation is CASSQGGQDEIPYGYTF.

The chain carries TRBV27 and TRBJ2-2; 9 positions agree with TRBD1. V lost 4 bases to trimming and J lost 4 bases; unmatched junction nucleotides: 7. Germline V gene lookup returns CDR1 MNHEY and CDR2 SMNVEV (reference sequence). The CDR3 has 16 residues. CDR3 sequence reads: CASSSSDRGSTGELFF. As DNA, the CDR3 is TGTGCCAGCAGTTCCTCCGACAGGGGGAGCACCGGGGAGCTGTTTTTT.

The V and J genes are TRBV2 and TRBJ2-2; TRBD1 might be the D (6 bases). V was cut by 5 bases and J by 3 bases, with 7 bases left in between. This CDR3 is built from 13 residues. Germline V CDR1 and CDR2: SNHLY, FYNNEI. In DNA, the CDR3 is TGTGCCAGCAGTCGGACAGACACCGGGGAGCTGTTTTTT. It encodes CASSRTDTGELFF.

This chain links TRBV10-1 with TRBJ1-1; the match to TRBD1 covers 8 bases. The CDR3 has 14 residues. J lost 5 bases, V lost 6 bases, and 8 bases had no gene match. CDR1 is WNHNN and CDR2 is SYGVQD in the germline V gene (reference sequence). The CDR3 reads CASSPRTGRTEAFF. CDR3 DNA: TGCGCCAGCAGCCCCCGGACAGGGCGAACTGAAGCTTTCTTT.

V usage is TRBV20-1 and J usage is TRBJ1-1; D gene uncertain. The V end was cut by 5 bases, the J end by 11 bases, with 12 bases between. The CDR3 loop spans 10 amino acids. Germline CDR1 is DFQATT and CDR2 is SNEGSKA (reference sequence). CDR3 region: CSAWAELAFF. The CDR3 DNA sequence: TGCAGTGCTTGGGCGGAGTTGGCTTTCTTT.

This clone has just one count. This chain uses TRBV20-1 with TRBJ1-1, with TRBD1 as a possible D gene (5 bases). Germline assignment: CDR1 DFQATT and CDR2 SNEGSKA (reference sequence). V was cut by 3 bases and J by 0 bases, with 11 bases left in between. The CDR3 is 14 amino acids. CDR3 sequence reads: CSASRGGLNTEAFF. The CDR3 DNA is TGCAGTGCTAGTCGCGGGGGGTTGAACACTGAAGCTTTCTTT.

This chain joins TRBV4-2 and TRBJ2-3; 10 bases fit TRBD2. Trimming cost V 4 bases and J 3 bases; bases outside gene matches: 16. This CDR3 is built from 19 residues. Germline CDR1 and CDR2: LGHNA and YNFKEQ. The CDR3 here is CASSRADRYIAGGTDTQYF. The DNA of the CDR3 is TGTGCCAGCAGCCGCGCGGATCGTTACATAGCGGGGGGAACAGATACGCAGTATTTT.

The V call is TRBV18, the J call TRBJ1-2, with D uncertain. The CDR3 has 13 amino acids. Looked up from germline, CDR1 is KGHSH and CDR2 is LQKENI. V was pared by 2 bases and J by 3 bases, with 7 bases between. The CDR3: CASSPESDYGYTF. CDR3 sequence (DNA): TGTGCCAGCTCACCAGAGTCAGACTATGGCTACACCTTC.

As DNA, the CDR3 is TGTGCCAGCAGGGAGTCTAATCAGCCCCAGCATTTT. This sequence encodes CASRESNQPQHF. The J gene is TRBJ1-5, the V gene TRBV2; unclear D gene. Germline-derived CDR1 and CDR2 are SNHLY and FYNNEI. This CDR3 comprises 12 residues. Trimming took off 6 bases at V and 4 bases at J, with 7 bases between the two ends.

In DNA, the CDR3 is TGTGCCAGCAGTGAAGTAATAAGGACAGGTCCCAGAAAACTGTTTTTT. Protein product: CASSEVIRTGPRKLFF. The chain joins TRBV2 to TRBJ1-4, with TRBD1 identical over 7 bases. Unmatched junction bases numbered 12, after V lost 1 base and J lost 10 bases. The V gene's germline CDR1 is SNHLY and CDR2 FYNNEI. This CDR3 is built from 16 residues. Full variable domain (remainder filled in from reference TRBV2 and TRBJ1-4): EPEVTQTPSHQVTQMGQEVILRCVPISNHLYFYWYRQILGQKVEFLVSFYNNEISEKSEIFDDQFSVERPDGSNFTLKIRSTKLEDSAMYFCASSEVIRTGPRKLFFGSGTQLSVL.

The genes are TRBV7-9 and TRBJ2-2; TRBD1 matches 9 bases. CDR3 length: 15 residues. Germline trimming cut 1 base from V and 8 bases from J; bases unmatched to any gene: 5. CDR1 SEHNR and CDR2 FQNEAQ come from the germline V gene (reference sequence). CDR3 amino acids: CASSLGDRESGELFF. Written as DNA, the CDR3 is TGTGCCAGCAGCTTAGGGGACAGGGAATCGGGGGAGCTGTTTTTT.

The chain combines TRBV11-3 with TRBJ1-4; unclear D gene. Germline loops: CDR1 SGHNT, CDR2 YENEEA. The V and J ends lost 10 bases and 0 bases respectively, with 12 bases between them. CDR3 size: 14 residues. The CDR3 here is CATWRVATNEKLFF. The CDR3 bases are TGTGCCACCTGGCGAGTCGCAACTAATGAAAAACTGTTTTTT.

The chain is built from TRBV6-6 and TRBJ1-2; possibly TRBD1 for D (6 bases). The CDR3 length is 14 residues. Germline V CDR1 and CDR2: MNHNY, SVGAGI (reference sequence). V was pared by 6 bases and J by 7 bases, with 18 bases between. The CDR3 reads CASRPSGASFGYTF. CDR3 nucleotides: TGTGCCAGCAGGCCATCAGGGGCGTCTTTTGGCTACACCTTC.

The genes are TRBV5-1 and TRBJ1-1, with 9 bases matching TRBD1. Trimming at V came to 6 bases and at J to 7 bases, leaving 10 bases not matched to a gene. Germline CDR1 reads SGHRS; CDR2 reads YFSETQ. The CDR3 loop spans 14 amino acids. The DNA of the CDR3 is TGCGCCAGCATCCTGACCCCGGGACAGGGTGAAGCTTTCTTT. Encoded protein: CASILTPGQGEAFF.

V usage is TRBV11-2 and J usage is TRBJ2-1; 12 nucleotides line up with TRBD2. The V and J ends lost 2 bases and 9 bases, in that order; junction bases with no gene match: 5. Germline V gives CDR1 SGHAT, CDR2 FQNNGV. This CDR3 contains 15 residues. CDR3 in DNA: TGTGCCAGCAGCTTAAGACTAGCGGGAGTTTTTGAGCAGTTCTTC. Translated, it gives CASSLRLAGVFEQFF.